Listed here are 23 T cell receptor beta chains from one sample, sequenced in a study of HIV-infected patients and healthy controls. MiXCR was run by TCRdb on the 5' RACE reads, yielding one entry per CDR3 protein. The data hold 55,000 to 70,000 distinct CDR3 sequences, with 15% to 20% observed a single time. The sequenced material came from CD4+ T cells from blood. All receptors derive from a human donor in good health.

Many counts were recorded for this clonotype. The chain employs TRBV29-1 and TRBJ2-7; possibly TRBD2 for D (5 bases). Germline lookup yields CDR1 SQVTM and CDR2 ANQGSEA. There are 12 residues in the CDR3. The ends were cut back, 2 bases at V and 6 bases at J, with 11 bases in the middle. For the CDR3, the DNA is TGCAGCGTTGAAATTCGGGGAAGCGAGCAGTACTTC. As protein: CSVEIRGSEQYF.

In its sample, this clonotype was seen many times. V gene TRBV6-2 or TRBV6-3 combines with J gene TRBJ1-4; D is undetermined. With 3 bases removed from V and 8 bases from J, the gap between germline ends came to 4 bases. The germline V gene has CDR1 MNHEY and CDR2 SVGEGT. The CDR3 has 11 residues. The CDR3 loop is CASSYEEKLFF. The CDR3 coding sequence is TGTGCCAGCAGTTATGAGGAAAAACTGTTTTTT.

This sequence joins TRBV2 and TRBJ2-1, with 10 bases aligning to TRBD1. CDR3 length equals 16 residues. Germline CDR1 is SNHLY and CDR2 is FYNNEI. V shed 5 bases, J shed 13 bases, and the junction held 17 bases outside the gene matches. The chain's CDR3 is CASSPQIIMTGGRQFF. The CDR3 DNA sequence: TGTGCCAGCAGTCCCCAGATAATTATGACAGGGGGCCGACAGTTCTTC. The variable domain in full, with the rest retrieved from reference TRBV2 and TRBJ2-1, is EPEVTQTPSHQVTQMGQEVILRCVPISNHLYFYWYRQILGQKVEFLVSFYNNEISEKSEIFDDQFSVERPDGSNFTLKIRSTKLEDSAMYFCASSPQIIMTGGRQFFGPGTRLTVL.

This clonotype was seen repeatedly, ten times or more. The chain is built from TRBV12-3 or TRBV12-4 and TRBJ1-2; D might be TRBD1 (5 bases). There are 13 residues in the CDR3. The V gene lost 6 bases and the J gene lost 8 bases, with 16 bases spanning the gap. CDR3 sequence: CASRSAGIWGYTF. The CDR3 DNA follows: TGTGCCAGCAGGTCCGCAGGGATTTGGGGCTACACCTTC.

The rearrangement links TRBV12-3 or TRBV12-4 to TRBJ1-5; D may be TRBD1 (5 bases). The length of the CDR3 is 15 residues. The germline V and J ends were trimmed by 8 bases and 0 bases, with 14 bases remaining between them. The DNA for the CDR3 is TGTGCCAGCGCCACCGGGGGTTATAGCAATCAGCCCCAGCATTTT. The encoded protein is CASATGGYSNQPQHF.

The chain carries TRBV11-2 and TRBJ2-2; maybe TRBD2 (5 bases). V lost 2 bases to trimming and J lost 7 bases, with 14 bases between them. The germline gives CDR1 SGHAT, CDR2 FQNNGV. There are 15 residues in the CDR3. The CDR3, as DNA: TGTGCCAGCAGCTTAATGGACTCAACCGGCGGGGAGCTGTTTTTT. Translated, it gives CASSLMDSTGGELFF.

The chain carries TRBV6-4 and TRBJ1-1; TRBD1 aligns across 9 bases. The CDR3 runs to 16 residues. J was trimmed by 1 base and V by 4 bases; bases with no gene match: 7. Germline lookup yields CDR1 MRHNA and CDR2 SNTAGT. This CDR3 is CASSAGTGFRNTEAFF. The CDR3 DNA reads TGTGCCAGCAGTGCCGGGACAGGGTTCCGGAACACTGAAGCTTTCTTT.

This chain joins TRBV5-4 and TRBJ2-5; 9 bases map to TRBD2. The V and J ends lost 0 bases and 5 bases, in that order; junction bases with no gene match: 11. Germline V gives CDR1 SGHNT, CDR2 YYREEE (reference sequence). There are 17 residues in the CDR3. The CDR3: CASSLGRSGRITETQYF. The DNA for the CDR3 is TGTGCCAGCAGCTTGGGTCGTAGCGGGAGAATTACGGAGACCCAGTACTTC.

This clonotype was seen only a few times. The chain employs TRBV12-3 or TRBV12-4 and TRBJ1-5; no clear D. V was shortened by 3 bases and J by 7 bases, with 7 bases between the two germline ends. The CDR3 has 12 amino acids. The CDR3 DNA reads TGTGCCAGCAGTTTGAGTAGGCAGCCCCAGCATTTT. It translates to CASSLSRQPQHF.

The rearrangement links TRBV11-2 to TRBJ2-3; D ambiguous. Trimming took 3 bases from V and 1 from J, leaving 5 bases between them. CDR1 and CDR2 (germline): SGHAT, FQNNGV. The CDR3 covers 13 residues. The CDR3 nucleotides are TGTGCCAGCAGCTTCCCGGGCACAGATACGCAGTATTTT. Translated, it gives CASSFPGTDTQYF. The variable domain in full, with the rest retrieved from reference TRBV11-2 and TRBJ2-3, is EAGVAQSPRYKIIEKRQSVAFWCNPISGHATLYWYQQILGQGPKLLIQFQNNGVVDDSQLPKDRFSAERLKGVDSTLKIQPAKLEDSAVYLCASSFPGTDTQYFGPGTRLTVL.

The rearrangement links TRBV6-5 to TRBJ2-3; D perhaps matches TRBD2 (10 bases). CDR1 is MNHEY and CDR2 is SVGAGI in the germline V gene. V was shortened by 5 bases and J by 2 bases, with 29 bases between the two germline ends. The CDR3 has 20 amino acids. The CDR3: CASSRQGGSGRAIVTDTQYF. CDR3 nucleotides: TGTGCCAGCAGTAGACAGGGGGGCAGCGGGAGGGCCATCGTCACAGATACGCAGTATTTT.

This clonotype occurred many times. The V gene is TRBV5-1, the J gene TRBJ1-5; D possibly corresponds to TRBD1 (6 bases). This CDR3 comprises 15 residues. CDR1 is SGHRS, CDR2 YFSETQ, per germline. Trimming shortened V by 0 bases and J by 7 bases, and 14 bases separated the two germline ends. For the CDR3, the DNA is TGCGCCAGCAGCTTGGATGGGGGCCATGGGCAGCCCCAGCATTTT. It yields the protein CASSLDGGHGQPQHF.

The V and J genes are TRBV20-1 and TRBJ2-5; no firm D call. The germline V gene encodes CDR1 DFQATT and CDR2 SNEGSKA (reference sequence). The CDR3 consists of 15 residues. V shed 5 bases and J shed 0 bases, with 16 bases lying between them. The CDR3 sequence is CSAFGANSYQETQYF. DNA for the CDR3: TGCAGTGCTTTTGGTGCTAACTCGTACCAAGAGACCCAGTACTTC.

This clonotype was seen many times. This rearrangement joins TRBV3-1 to TRBJ2-1, with 8 positions matching TRBD2. Germline CDR1 LGHDT, CDR2 YNNKEL (reference sequence). CDR3 length: 15 amino acids. J was trimmed by 9 bases and V by 0 bases; bases with no gene match: 7. In nucleotides, the CDR3 is TGTGCCAGCAGCCAAGACCCGGGAGGGCCGGGTGAGCAGTTCTTC. Translating it yields CASSQDPGGPGEQFF.

This clonotype appeared a few times. The chain joins TRBV19 to TRBJ2-1; D possibly corresponds to TRBD1 (6 bases). The CDR3 is made up of 16 amino acids. Looked up from germline, CDR1 is LNHDA and CDR2 is SQIVND (reference sequence). V gave up 0 bases and J gave up 7 bases, with 16 bases separating them. CDR3 sequence: CASSIDHLWTVNEQFF. Here the CDR3 DNA reads TGTGCCAGTAGTATAGATCATCTTTGGACAGTGAATGAGCAGTTCTTC. Filled out from reference TRBV19 and TRBJ2-1, the complete variable domain reads DGGITQSPKYLFRKEGQNVTLSCEQNLNHDAMYWYRQDPGQGLRLIYYSQIVNDFQKGDIAEGYSVSREKKESFPLTVTSAQKNPTAFYLCASSIDHLWTVNEQFFGPGTRLTVL.

This chain uses TRBV20-1 with TRBJ2-3; D might be TRBD2 (5 bases). The germline V and J ends were trimmed by 3 bases and 3 bases, with 13 bases remaining between them. Germline values: CDR1 DFQATT, CDR2 SNEGSKA (reference sequence). CDR3 length equals 14 residues. Here the CDR3 DNA reads TGCAGTGCTAGTGTCGCGGGCCCGACAGATACGCAGTATTTT. It specifies CSASVAGPTDTQYF.

The V gene is TRBV14, the J gene TRBJ2-3, with TRBD2 matching 11 bases. J lost 7 bases, V lost 0 bases, and 9 bases had no gene match. The germline CDR1 and CDR2 sequences are SGHDN and FVKESK. The CDR3 is 17 residues long. The CDR3 reads CASSQEGWTSGYNTQYF. The CDR3 DNA reads as TGTGCCAGCAGCCAAGAGGGGTGGACTAGCGGGTATAATACGCAGTATTTT.

This clonotype was seen ten or more times. The genes are TRBV12-3 or TRBV12-4 and TRBJ1-2; D call uncertain. This CDR3 has 14 residues. The germline V and J ends were trimmed by 6 bases and 0 bases, with 11 bases remaining between them. The CDR3 loop reads CASSGFAANYGYTF. Written as DNA, the CDR3 is TGTGCCAGCAGCGGGTTCGCAGCTAACTATGGCTACACCTTC.

For this clonotype: No DNA is shown, since the ends of the CDR3 on it are uncertain; the CDR3 is the one TCRdb lists. The V and J genes are TRBV27 and TRBJ1-1; the table assigns TRBD1, which was not confirmed against the DNA. Per the germline V gene, CDR1 is MNHEY and CDR2 is SMNVEV (reference sequence). The CDR3 contains 17 residues when both ends are counted. The CDR3 sequence: CASSFFGTGAGGTEAFF.

V gene TRBV3-1 combines with J gene TRBJ1-5; no firm D call. V was clipped by 4 bases and J by 0 bases, with 7 bases between them. This CDR3 contains 14 residues. Germline CDR1 reads LGHDT; CDR2 reads YNNKEL (reference sequence). CDR3 nucleotide sequence: TGTGCCAGCAGCCCAAAAGTTAGCAATCAGCCCCAGCATTTT. Amino acids: CASSPKVSNQPQHF.

This clonotype was counted at least ten times. The chain links TRBV4-3 to TRBJ1-5; weak D call: TRBD1 (6 bases). Deletions cut 0 bases from V and 5 bases from J, with 23 bases between. The V gene's germline CDR1 is LGHNA and CDR2 YSLEER. CDR3 length: 19 amino acids. CDR3 in DNA: TGCGCCAGCAGCCAAGATTTTAGGGGTTCGACAGGTTCTTATCAGCCCCAGCATTTT. Its translation is CASSQDFRGSTGSYQPQHF.

This chain links TRBV18 with TRBJ2-3; no definite D call. Germline assignment: CDR1 KGHSH and CDR2 LQKENI. The V end lost 3 bases, the J end lost 6 bases, and 10 bases lay between the germline ends. The CDR3 is 13 residues long. In DNA, the CDR3 is TGTGCCAGCTCACCGGGTATAAGGGATACGCAGTATTTT. As protein: CASSPGIRDTQYF.

The chain has TRBV5-1 and TRBJ1-1, with 8 bases matching TRBD1. There are 14 residues in the CDR3. Germline V gene sequence: CDR1 SGHRS, CDR2 YFSETQ. J gave up 3 bases and V 3 bases, and 4 bases lay outside the gene matches. The CDR3: CASSSQGADTEAFF. CDR3 DNA sequence: TGCGCCAGCAGCTCCCAGGGGGCTGACACTGAAGCTTTCTTT.